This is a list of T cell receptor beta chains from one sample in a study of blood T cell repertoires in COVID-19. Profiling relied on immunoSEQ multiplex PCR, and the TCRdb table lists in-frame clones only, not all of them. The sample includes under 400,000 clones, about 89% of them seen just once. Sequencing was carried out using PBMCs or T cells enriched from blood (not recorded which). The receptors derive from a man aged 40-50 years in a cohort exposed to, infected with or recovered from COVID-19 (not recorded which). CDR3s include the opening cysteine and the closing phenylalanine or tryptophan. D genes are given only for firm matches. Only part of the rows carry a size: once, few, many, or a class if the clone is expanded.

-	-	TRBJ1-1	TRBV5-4	CASSLPRGDMNTEAFF	TGTGCCAGCAGCTTGCCACGGGGGGACATGAACACTGAAGCTTTCTTT
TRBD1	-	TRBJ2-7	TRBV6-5	CASRLADRSAYEQYF	TGTGCCAGCCGACTCGCGGACAGGTCGGCGTACGAGCAGTACTTC
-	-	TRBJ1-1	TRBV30	CAWSVGRGEAFF	TGTGCCTGGAGTGTAGGCCGGGGTGAAGCTTTCTTT
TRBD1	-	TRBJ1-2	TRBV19	CASSARTGGYYGYTF	TGTGCCAGTAGTGCCCGGACAGGGGGCTACTATGGCTACACCTTC
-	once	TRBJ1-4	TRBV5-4	CASSPPAREKLFF	TGTGCCAGCAGCCCCCCGGCGAGGGAAAAACTGTTTTTT
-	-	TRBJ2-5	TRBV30	CAWNSGQETQYF	TGTGCCTGGAATAGCGGTCAAGAGACCCAGTACTTC
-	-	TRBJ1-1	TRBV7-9	CASSPLGAGRDTEAFF	TGTGCCAGCAGCCCACTGGGGGCAGGGAGGGACACTGAAGCTTTCTTT
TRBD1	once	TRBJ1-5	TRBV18	CASSPRQGEPQHF	TGTGCCAGCTCACCACGGCAGGGGGAGCCCCAGCATTTT
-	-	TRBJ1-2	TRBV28	CASSVQGSNYGYTF	TGTGCCAGCAGTGTACAGGGTAGTAACTATGGCTACACCTTC
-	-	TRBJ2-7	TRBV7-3	CASSQKGGGYEQYF	TGTGCCAGCAGCCAAAAAGGGGGTGGCTACGAGCAGTACTTC
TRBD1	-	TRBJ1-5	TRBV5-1	CASSLEGQGNQPQHF	TGCGCCAGCAGCTTGGAAGGACAGGGTAATCAGCCCCAGCATTTT
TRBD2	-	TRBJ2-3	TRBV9	CASSVIAGHTDTQYF	TGTGCCAGCAGCGTAATAGCGGGCCACACAGATACGCAGTATTTT
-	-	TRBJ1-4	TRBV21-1	CASSPQKQGAIEKLFF	TGTGCCAGCAGCCCCCAAAAACAGGGGGCGATTGAAAAACTGTTTTTT
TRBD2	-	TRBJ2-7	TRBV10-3	CAISGSLGTSGTSGVHEQYF	TGTGCCATCAGCGGGAGTTTAGGGACGTCGGGGACTAGCGGGGTCCACGAGCAGTACTTC
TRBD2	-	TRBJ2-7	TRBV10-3	CAISNLGTSGSDEQYF	TGTGCCATCAGTAATTTAGGGACTAGCGGGAGCGACGAGCAGTACTTC
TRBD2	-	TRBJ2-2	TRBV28	CASSLGTTYTGELFF	TGTGCCAGCAGTTTAGGGACTACCTACACCGGGGAGCTGTTTTTT